The 17 T cell receptor beta chains in this list originate from one sample, sequenced in a study of Graves' ophthalmopathy and Graves' hyperthyroidism. Transcripts of RNA were the source for amplifying TCR beta CDR3 regions. HTBI primers were used in a first-round RT-PCR, which preceded a second-round multiplex PCR. TCRdb re-called the multiplex PCR reads with MiXCR, one entry per CDR3 protein. The profile shows 450,000 or so distinct CDR3 sequences, around 15% of them singletons. The sequenced sample consisted of blood. The receptor set was obtained from a woman aged 25 to 39 with Graves' ophthalmopathy.

The table lists this clonotype with many counts. The rearrangement links TRBV20-1 to TRBJ1-6; 9 bases fit TRBD1. V shed 0 bases, J shed 8 bases, and the junction held 5 bases outside the gene matches. This CDR3 comprises 15 residues. Germline assignment: CDR1 DFQATT and CDR2 SNEGSKA (reference sequence). The CDR3 is CSAREQGAEYSPLHF. DNA of the CDR3: TGCAGTGCTAGAGAACAGGGGGCAGAGTATTCACCCCTCCACTTT.

The sample holds many counts of this clonotype. The CDR3, as DNA: TGTGCCAGCAGCTGGGGACAGGGTACTGGCTACACCTTC. Translation: CASSWGQGTGYTF. V is TRBV6-5 and J is TRBJ1-2; 9 bases map to TRBD1. The CDR3 has 13 amino acids. The germline V gene encodes CDR1 MNHEY and CDR2 SVGAGI. The J segment lost 7 bases and the V segment lost 6 bases, leaving 6 bases of the junction unmatched.

This clonotype was seen many times. The chain links TRBV2 to TRBJ2-7; TRBD2 is a possible D gene (5 bases). CDR3 length equals 14 residues. Trimming shortened V by 2 bases and J by 0 bases, and 8 bases separated the two germline ends. CDR1 is SNHLY and CDR2 is FYNNEI in the germline V gene. For the CDR3, the DNA is TGTGCCAGCAGTGAAACTAGGATCTCCTACGAGCAGTACTTC. This codes for CASSETRISYEQYF. Full variable domain (missing parts from reference TRBV2 and TRBJ2-7): EPEVTQTPSHQVTQMGQEVILRCVPISNHLYFYWYRQILGQKVEFLVSFYNNEISEKSEIFDDQFSVERPDGSNFTLKIRSTKLEDSAMYFCASSETRISYEQYFGPGTRLTVT.

V usage is TRBV12-3 or TRBV12-4 and J usage is TRBJ2-7, with TRBD1 matching 8 bases. Unmatched junction bases numbered 14, after V lost 3 bases and J lost 4 bases. The CDR3 is 17 amino acids. The CDR3 loop is CASSFSIRDRISYEQYF. CDR3 bases: TGTGCCAGCAGTTTTAGTATTCGGGACAGGATATCTTACGAGCAGTACTTC.

Many counts were recorded for this clonotype. The chain employs TRBV28 and TRBJ2-2; D gene unclear. This CDR3 has 14 residues. Germline V gene sequence: CDR1 MDHEN, CDR2 SYDVKM. Trimming removed 3 bases at V and 9 bases at J, with 14 bases between. The CDR3 here is CASSFSVTHRELFF. The DNA of the CDR3 is TGTGCCAGCAGTTTTTCTGTTACCCACAGGGAGCTGTTTTTT.

This clonotype was observed many times. The chain recombines TRBV30 with TRBJ2-7, with 8 bases lining up with TRBD2. Germline lookup yields CDR1 GTSNPN and CDR2 SVGIG (reference sequence). V lost 4 bases and J lost 4; bases outside the gene matches: 6. CDR3 length: 13 residues. The CDR3 DNA follows: TGTGCCTGGAATGCGGGGGGCCTGTACGAGCAGTACTTC. As protein: CAWNAGGLYEQYF.

V is TRBV2 and J is TRBJ2-7, with TRBD2 matching over 13 bases. The V and J ends lost 1 base and 6 bases, in that order; junction bases with no gene match: 9. Germline V CDR1 and CDR2: SNHLY, FYNNEI. The CDR3 length is 17 residues. This CDR3 is CASSEGSWTSGGLEQYF. The CDR3 nucleotides read TGTGCCAGCAGTGAAGGGAGTTGGACTAGCGGGGGCCTCGAGCAGTACTTC.

This clonotype was recorded at least ten times. This chain uses TRBV6-5 with TRBJ2-7, with 8 bases fitting TRBD1. This CDR3 spans 14 amino acids. Germline assignment: CDR1 MNHEY and CDR2 SVGAGI. The V and J ends lost 7 bases and 2 bases, in that order; junction bases with no gene match: 7. The CDR3 reads CASTFGQGPYEQYF. The CDR3 region has the DNA TGTGCCAGCACCTTCGGACAGGGCCCCTACGAGCAGTACTTC.

This clonotype was recorded a few times. The chain employs TRBV19 and TRBJ1-5; D ambiguous. This CDR3 has 13 amino acids. Trimming stripped 0 bases from V and 6 bases from J, with 6 bases between. Per the germline V gene, CDR1 is LNHDA and CDR2 is SQIVND (reference sequence). The CDR3 DNA reads as TGTGCCAGTAGTATAGAAGGGTCTCAGCCCCAGCATTTT. Residues: CASSIEGSQPQHF.

This clonotype was counted at least ten times. At one end the junction does not follow the germline gene, possibly because of a read error. The V call is TRBV20-1, the J call TRBJ2-4; TRBD1 matches at 8 bases. Per the germline V gene, CDR1 is DFQATT and CDR2 is SNEGSKA (reference sequence). This CDR3 has 15 residues. CDR3 sequence: CSAIFPDRAKNIKYF. CDR3 coding DNA: TGCAGTGCTATCTTCCCGGACAGGGCCAAAAACATTAAGTACTTC.

The chain couples TRBV6-1 to TRBJ2-5, with a weak D call TRBD2 (7 bases). Germline CDR1 MNHNS, CDR2 SASEGT. The CDR3 loop spans 14 amino acids. V was cut by 0 bases and J by 4 bases, with 9 bases left in between. CDR3 bases: TGTGCCAGCAGTGAAGCGGGGGGGCCAGAGACCCAGTACTTC. Its translation: CASSEAGGPETQYF.

The table lists this clonotype with many counts. V is TRBV6-4 and J is TRBJ1-5, with TRBD1 identical over 7 bases. The V segment lost 7 bases and the J segment 6 bases; nucleotides outside the gene matches: 9. In germline, CDR1 is MRHNA, CDR2 SNTAGT. This CDR3 contains 14 residues. The CDR3 nucleotides are TGTGCCAGCACCACCCAGGGGGGCAGTCAGCCCCAGCATTTT. Its translation: CASTTQGGSQPQHF.

The CDR3 DNA sequence: TGTGCCAGCAGTGATGACGGACGTATTGGCTACACCTTC. Its translation is CASSDDGRIGYTF. This chain links TRBV6-4 with TRBJ1-2; no firm D call. V lost 3 bases and J lost 7, with 12 bases in between. The CDR3 runs 13 residues. Germline V gene lookup returns CDR1 MRHNA and CDR2 SNTAGT.

This clonotype was found a few times. This rearrangement joins TRBV4-1 to TRBJ2-7; D is possibly TRBD2 (6 bases). The V end was cut by 5 bases, the J end by 1 base, with 12 bases between. Looked up from germline, CDR1 is MGHRA and CDR2 is YSYEKL. CDR3 length: 14 amino acids. CDR3 nucleotide sequence: TGCGCCAGCAGCTTAGGGGACTTTTCCTACGAGCAGTACTTC. Translating it yields CASSLGDFSYEQYF.

This clonotype was recorded many times. This sequence joins TRBV7-9 and TRBJ1-1; 7 bases are a match to TRBD1. Germline CDR1 SEHNR, CDR2 FQNEAQ (reference sequence). The CDR3 has 15 residues. V trimming: 1 base; J trimming: 8 bases; junction bases outside the gene matches: 10. The CDR3 sequence: CASSLDRGGQLEAFF. CDR3 bases: TGTGCCAGCAGCTTAGACCGAGGGGGACAGCTGGAAGCTTTCTTT.

This clonotype was observed a few times. The gene calls are TRBV12-3 or TRBV12-4 and TRBJ2-5, with TRBD2 matching over 16 bases. With V trimmed by 6 bases and J by 4 bases, 14 bases remained unmatched. This CDR3 spans 19 amino acids. The CDR3 loop reads CASRWGTSGRASRLETQYF. CDR3 sequence (DNA): TGTGCCAGCAGATGGGGGACTAGCGGGAGGGCCAGTCGTTTAGAGACCCAGTACTTC.

The table lists this clonotype with many counts. The chain combines TRBV5-1 with TRBJ2-7; 9 bases align to TRBD1. This CDR3 is 16 amino acids long. Germline CDR1 SGHRS, CDR2 YFSETQ. Trimming took 3 bases from V and 2 from J; bases not matched to a gene: 9. The CDR3 region has the DNA TGCGCCAGCAGCTCTAGCCGGGACAGGGTTACCTACGAGCAGTACTTC. Translation: CASSSSRDRVTYEQYF.